One sample yielded the 27 T cell receptor beta chains listed below, sequenced in a study of Tregs in tolerant kidney transplant recipients (dated by TCRdb to between 2017 and 2020). According to the study, the label for this sample's time point signals: blood sample drawn before combined kidney and bone marrow transplant. The library relied on the immunoSEQ multiplex PCR assay. Not all clones reach the TCRdb copy of this immuneACCESS table, which keeps in-frame sequences only. Checked studies attribute under half of the gap to unresolved V genes and leave the rest unexplained. The sample table records approximately 99,000 clones; around 91% of these occur just once. Nearly 0.35% of the sample is in the top ten clones. The sample consisted of CD4+ T cells from blood, taken before the transplant. The source of these receptors is a human donor who received a combined kidney and bone marrow transplant.

Only one count was recorded for this clone. The V gene is TRBV10-1, the J gene TRBJ2-5; 14 bases match TRBD2. The J segment lost 5 bases and the V segment lost 4 bases, leaving 9 bases of the junction unmatched. CDR1 and CDR2 from the germline V gene are WNHNN and SYGVQD (reference sequence). The CDR3 totals 17 residues. Written as DNA, the CDR3 is TGCGCCAGCAGTGGACTAGCGGGGGGGCCTATTTGGGAGACCCAGTACTTC. Its protein is CASSGLAGGPIWETQYF.

The V gene is TRBV7-2, the J gene TRBJ1-1; D is perhaps TRBD1 (6 bases). V lost 0 bases to trimming and J lost 4 bases, with 12 bases between them. The length of the CDR3 is 15 residues. Looked up from germline, CDR1 is SGHTA and CDR2 is FQGNSA. Here the CDR3 reads CASSLAGGGSTEAFF. The CDR3 coding sequence is TGTGCCAGCAGCTTAGCGGGAGGGGGAAGCACTGAAGCTTTCTTT.

This rearrangement joins TRBV5-4 to TRBJ2-5; 9 nucleotides match TRBD2. The CDR3 sequence is 18 residues long. V lost 2 bases, J lost 5 bases, and 16 bases stayed unmatched. CDR1 and CDR2 (germline): SGHNT, YYREEE (reference sequence). Written as DNA, the CDR3 is TGTGCCAGCAGCTTCGGGGCCCCTCGGGGCGGGGGGGCTGAGACCCAGTACTTC. Translated: CASSFGAPRGGGAETQYF.

Regarding this clone: At one end, the junction sequence differs from germline, possibly due to a read error. CDR3 sequence reads: CASSPGESGGLF. CDR3 coding DNA: TGTGCCAGCAGCCCAGGGGAGTCGGGGGGACTCTTC. The chain is built from TRBV7-9 and TRBJ2-1; possible D gene TRBD2, 7 bases. The CDR3 is 12 amino acids. Germline V CDR1 and CDR2: SEHNR, FQNEAQ (reference sequence).

The chain combines TRBV7-7 with TRBJ2-5, with TRBD2 as a possible D gene (6 bases). V was pared by 3 bases and J by 5 bases, with 16 bases between. Looked up from germline, CDR1 is SSHAT and CDR2 is FNYEAQ (reference sequence). The CDR3 spans 15 residues. DNA of the CDR3: TGTGCCAGCAGCTTGAGGCGGGATCCGCAGGAGACCCAGTACTTC. This sequence encodes CASSLRRDPQETQYF.

This chain connects TRBV9 to TRBJ1-2; D ambiguous. The CDR3 spans 16 residues. Between the trimmed V and J ends, which lost 4 bases and 4 bases, there was a span of 20 bases. Per germline, CDR1 SGDLS and CDR2 YYNGEE. The CDR3: CASSPPRLPSGYGYTF. The DNA of the CDR3 is TGTGCCAGCAGCCCCCCCCGGCTACCCTCGGGCTATGGCTACACCTTC.

V usage is TRBV7-9 and J usage is TRBJ1-2; D remains ambiguous. Trimming took 5 bases from V and 8 from J, leaving 12 bases between them. This CDR3 region has 12 residues. In germline, CDR1 is SEHNR, CDR2 FQNEAQ (reference sequence). CDR3 sequence: CASSTTGWGYTF. DNA for the CDR3: TGTGCCAGCAGCACCACGGGTTGGGGCTACACCTTC.

The V and J genes are TRBV29-1 and TRBJ2-1, with D perhaps TRBD1 (6 bases). Germline V lookup: CDR1 SQVTM, CDR2 ANQGSEA. The CDR3 runs 12 residues. V was trimmed by 4 bases and J by 12 bases, leaving 16 bases between them. The CDR3 DNA reads as TGCAGCGTTGTCTCAAGGGGGATGGGGCAGTTCTTC. Residues: CSVVSRGMGQFF.

The chain links TRBV7-2 to TRBJ2-7; 8 nucleotides match TRBD2. Germline V gene data show CDR1 as SGHTA and CDR2 as FQGNSA. CDR3 size: 16 residues. V shed 1 base and J 0 bases; nucleotides not matched to a gene: 5. Written as DNA, the CDR3 is TGTGCCAGCAGCTTAGGAGGCGGGAGGCCCTCCTACGAGCAGTACTTC. This codes for CASSLGGGRPSYEQYF.

The chain combines TRBV5-1 with TRBJ1-5, with 7 bases that match TRBD1. The junction had 7 bases not matched to a gene; V was cut back by 4 bases and J by 0 bases. CDR3 length: 16 amino acids. The germline V gene encodes CDR1 SGHRS and CDR2 YFSETQ. CDR3: CASSPGTEHSNQPQHF. Written as DNA, the CDR3 is TGCGCCAGCAGCCCCGGGACAGAACATAGCAATCAGCCCCAGCATTTT.

The chain uses TRBV19 and TRBJ1-5; no reliable D call. The V and J ends lost 5 bases and 0 bases respectively, with 8 bases between them. The CDR3 runs 14 residues. Germline lookup yields CDR1 LNHDA and CDR2 SQIVND (reference sequence). The CDR3 is CASSSGDSNQPQHF. CDR3 sequence (DNA): TGTGCCAGTAGTTCGGGAGATAGCAATCAGCCCCAGCATTTT. Using reference TRBV19 and TRBJ1-5 for the parts outside the CDR3, the full variable domain is DGGITQSPKYLFRKEGQNVTLSCEQNLNHDAMYWYRQDPGQGLRLIYYSQIVNDFQKGDIAEGYSVSREKKESFPLTVTSAQKNPTAFYLCASSSGDSNQPQHFGDGTRLSIL.

V and J are TRBV12-5 and TRBJ2-7; D is possibly TRBD1 (6 bases). Trimming pared 4 bases from V and 4 bases from J, leaving 11 bases between. The germline V gene encodes CDR1 LGHNT and CDR2 FRNRAP. CDR3 length equals 13 residues. The CDR3 here is CASGSGTSYEQYF. Written as DNA, the CDR3 is TGTGCTAGTGGTTCCGGGACATCTTACGAGCAGTACTTC.

This clone showed up just a few times. V usage is TRBV6-5 and J usage is TRBJ1-1, with D unresolved. CDR3 length equals 15 residues. CDR1 MNHEY and CDR2 SVGAGI come from the germline V gene. Trimming pared 2 bases from V and 2 bases from J, leaving 12 bases between. CDR3 amino acids: CASSYTPAGNTEAFF. In nucleotides, the CDR3 is TGTGCCAGCAGTTACACCCCGGCAGGCAACACTGAAGCTTTCTTT.

The V gene is TRBV20-1, the J gene TRBJ1-2; D is possibly TRBD1 (5 bases). V shed 7 bases and J shed 5 bases, with 11 bases lying between them. This CDR3 contains 11 residues. Germline CDR1 is DFQATT and CDR2 is SNEGSKA (reference sequence). The CDR3 region is CSVAGAYGYTF. The CDR3 DNA reads TGCAGTGTGGCTGGGGCGTATGGCTACACCTTC.

CDR3 sequence: CASSLEGAGNQPQHF. The CDR3 DNA follows: TGCGCCAGCAGCTTGGAGGGCGCAGGGAATCAGCCCCAGCATTTT. The rearrangement uses TRBV5-1 and TRBJ1-5; tentatively, D is TRBD1 (5 bases). CDR3 size: 15 residues. Trimming took off 0 bases at V and 4 bases at J, with 11 bases between the two ends. Germline lookup yields CDR1 SGHRS and CDR2 YFSETQ.

V is TRBV27 and J is TRBJ2-7, with D possibly being TRBD2 (5 bases). The CDR3 length is 14 residues. In germline, CDR1 is MNHEY, CDR2 SMNVEV (reference sequence). V was trimmed by 3 bases and J by 0 bases, leaving 9 bases between them. This chain's CDR3 is CASSLKRSSYEQYF. The CDR3 coding sequence is TGTGCCAGCAGTTTGAAGCGGAGCTCCTACGAGCAGTACTTC.

The chain couples TRBV28 to TRBJ2-3; D is possibly TRBD2 (5 bases). Germline V lookup: CDR1 MDHEN, CDR2 SYDVKM. The V gene lost 2 bases and the J gene lost 3 bases, with 15 bases spanning the gap. CDR3 length: 16 residues. The CDR3 loop reads CASSLRGFDRTDTQYF. The DNA of the CDR3 is TGTGCCAGCAGTTTACGAGGGTTTGATAGGACAGATACGCAGTATTTT.

The rearrangement joins TRBV6-1 to TRBJ2-5, with 13 bases fitting TRBD2. The CDR3 runs 14 residues. V shed 6 bases and J 5 bases; nucleotides not matched to a gene: 3. The germline gives CDR1 MNHNS, CDR2 SASEGT. CDR3 in amino acids: CASRTSGGLETQYF. The CDR3 DNA reads TGTGCCAGCAGGACTAGCGGGGGGTTGGAGACCCAGTACTTC.

The chain uses TRBV28 and TRBJ2-3, with 9 bases aligning to TRBD1. The ends lost 4 bases at V and 5 bases at J; junction bases unmatched: 7. This CDR3 contains 15 residues. The germline CDR1 and CDR2 sequences are MDHEN and SYDVKM. As DNA, the CDR3 is TGTGCCAGCAGTTACGGGACAGGGCCGCAAGATACGCAGTATTTT. Its translation is CASSYGTGPQDTQYF. Supplemented by reference TRBV28 and TRBJ2-3, the full variable domain reads DVKVTQSSRYLVKRTGEKVFLECVQDMDHENMFWYRQDPGLGLRLIYFSYDVKMKEKGDIPEGYSVSREKKERFSLILESASTNQTSMYLCASSYGTGPQDTQYFGPGTRLTVL.

The rearrangement links TRBV19 to TRBJ1-4; no clear D gene. Germline V gene lookup returns CDR1 LNHDA and CDR2 SQIVND (reference sequence). Trimming left V 3 bases short and J 8 bases short, with 19 bases between. The CDR3 is 16 amino acids. DNA for the CDR3: TGTGCCAGTAGTATGCCTTTAGGTTCCCTCGGGGAAAAACTGTTTTTT. Translated: CASSMPLGSLGEKLFF.

The chain is built from TRBV7-8 and TRBJ2-5; 9 nucleotides align to TRBD1. The germline CDR1 and CDR2 sequences are SGHVS and FQNEAQ. The CDR3 totals 16 residues. Trimming removed 5 bases from V and 4 bases from J; junction bases left unmatched: 11. For the CDR3, the DNA is TGTGCCAGCAGCGAAGGATACAGGGGGCGCGGAGAGACCCAGTACTTC. Its protein is CASSEGYRGRGETQYF. The full variable domain, in which reference TRBV7-8 and TRBJ2-5 provide the parts outside the CDR3, is GAGVSQSPRYKVAKRGQDVALRCDPISGHVSLFWYQQALGQGPEFLTYFQNEAQLDKSGLPSDRFFAERPEGSVSTLKIQRTQQEDSAVYLCASSEGYRGRGETQYFGPGTRLLVL.

V and J are TRBV2 and TRBJ1-5; D remains ambiguous. The germline CDR1 and CDR2 sequences are SNHLY and FYNNEI. CDR3 size: 13 residues. The V gene lost 6 bases and the J gene lost 2 bases, with 8 bases spanning the gap. CDR3 sequence (DNA): TGTGCCAGCAGGGAGGAAGGCAATCAGCCCCAGCATTTT. As protein: CASREEGNQPQHF.

This chain joins TRBV5-1 and TRBJ2-5; 8 nucleotides line up with TRBD1. Trimming removed 0 bases from V and 2 bases from J; junction bases left unmatched: 0. CDR1 is SGHRS and CDR2 is YFSETQ in the germline V gene. There are 14 residues in the CDR3. DNA of the CDR3: TGCGCCAGCAGCTTGGGGACAGGGCAAGAGACCCAGTACTTC. This encodes CASSLGTGQETQYF.

V usage is TRBV6-6 and J usage is TRBJ2-7; 8 bases are shared with TRBD2. After removal of 8 bases from V and 3 bases from J, the junction contained 3 bases not matched to a gene. The germline gives CDR1 MNHNY, CDR2 SVGAGI (reference sequence). The CDR3 is 12 residues long. Here the CDR3 reads CASGAGDYEQYF. The CDR3 DNA follows: TGTGCCAGCGGAGCGGGGGACTACGAGCAGTACTTC.

This sequence joins TRBV10-2 and TRBJ1-2, with D uncertain. Germline V gene data show CDR1 as WSHSY and CDR2 as SAAADI. The ends were cut back, 2 bases at V and 8 bases at J, with 9 bases in the middle. This CDR3 has 12 residues. In DNA, the CDR3 is TGCGCCAGCAGTGAGGAGGGAAGGGGCTACACCTTC. Translated, it gives CASSEEGRGYTF.

The gene calls are TRBV19 and TRBJ2-1, with a weak D call TRBD2 (7 bases). CDR3 length: 20 amino acids. V dropped 7 bases and J dropped 0 bases, with 28 bases sitting between them. Germline-derived CDR1 and CDR2 are LNHDA and SQIVND (reference sequence). The CDR3 sequence: CASTLEPKWGGIGSYNEQFF. DNA of the CDR3: TGTGCCAGTACCCTAGAACCCAAATGGGGGGGCATAGGCTCCTACAATGAGCAGTTCTTC.

This clone was seen a single time. The V and J genes are TRBV7-2 and TRBJ2-1, with 9 nucleotides matching TRBD1. The CDR3 extends over 14 amino acids. CDR1 and CDR2 from the germline V gene are SGHTA and FQGNSA. Germline trimming cut 5 bases from V and 5 bases from J; bases unmatched to any gene: 4. The CDR3 here is CASSPWTGDNEQFF. The CDR3 DNA sequence: TGTGCCAGCAGCCCCTGGACAGGGGACAATGAGCAGTTCTTC.